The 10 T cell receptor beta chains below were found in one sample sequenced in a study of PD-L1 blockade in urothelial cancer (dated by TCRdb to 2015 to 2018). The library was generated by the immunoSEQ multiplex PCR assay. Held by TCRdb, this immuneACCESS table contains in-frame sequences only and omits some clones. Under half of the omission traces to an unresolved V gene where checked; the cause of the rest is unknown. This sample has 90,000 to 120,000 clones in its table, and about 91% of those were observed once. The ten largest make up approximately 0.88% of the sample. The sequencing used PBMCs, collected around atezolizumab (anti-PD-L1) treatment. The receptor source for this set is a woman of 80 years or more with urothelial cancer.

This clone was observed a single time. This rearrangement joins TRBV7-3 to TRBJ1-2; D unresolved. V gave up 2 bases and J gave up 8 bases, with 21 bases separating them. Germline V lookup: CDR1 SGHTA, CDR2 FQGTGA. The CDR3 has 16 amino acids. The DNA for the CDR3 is TGTGCCAGCAGCTTATCTCCCGGACGGGGATCGGGAGGCTACACCTTC. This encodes CASSLSPGRGSGGYTF. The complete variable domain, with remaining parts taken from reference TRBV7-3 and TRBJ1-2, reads GAGVSQTPSNKVTEKGKYVELRCDPISGHTALYWYRQSLGQGPEFLIYFQGTGAADDSGLPNDRFFAVRPEGSVSTLKIQRTERGDSAVYLCASSLSPGRGSGGYTFGSGTRLTVV.

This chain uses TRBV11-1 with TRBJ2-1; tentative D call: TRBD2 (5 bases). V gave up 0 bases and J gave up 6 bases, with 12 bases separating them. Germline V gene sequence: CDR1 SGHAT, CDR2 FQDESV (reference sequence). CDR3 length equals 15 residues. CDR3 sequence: CASSLAGSSRNEQFF. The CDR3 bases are TGTGCCAGCAGCTTAGCGGGGAGCTCTCGCAATGAGCAGTTCTTC.

The CDR3 region has the DNA TGTGCCAGCAGCCCCGGACAGGGAAATAACTACGAGCAGTACTTC. It is translated as CASSPGQGNNYEQYF. The chain employs TRBV11-2 and TRBJ2-7, with 8 bases matching TRBD1. Germline values: CDR1 SGHAT, CDR2 FQNNGV. J lost 3 bases, V lost 5 bases, and 9 bases had no gene match. The CDR3 runs to 15 residues.

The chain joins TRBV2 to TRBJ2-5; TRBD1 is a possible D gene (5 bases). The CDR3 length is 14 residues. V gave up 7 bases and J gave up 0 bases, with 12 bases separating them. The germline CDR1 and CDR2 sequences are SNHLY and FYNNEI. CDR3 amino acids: CASIQTANQETQYF. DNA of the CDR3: TGTGCCAGCATACAGACAGCCAACCAAGAGACCCAGTACTTC.

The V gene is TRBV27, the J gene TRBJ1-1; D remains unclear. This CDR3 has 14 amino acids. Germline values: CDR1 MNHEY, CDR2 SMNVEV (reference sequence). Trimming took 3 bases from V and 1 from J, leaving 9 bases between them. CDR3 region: CASSFRTENTEAFF. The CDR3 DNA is TGTGCCAGCAGTTTTAGGACTGAGAACACTGAAGCTTTCTTT.

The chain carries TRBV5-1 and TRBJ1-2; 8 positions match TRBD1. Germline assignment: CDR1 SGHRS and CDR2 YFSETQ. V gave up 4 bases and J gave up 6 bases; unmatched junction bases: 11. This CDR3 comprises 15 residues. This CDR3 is CASSVQQGGLDGYTF. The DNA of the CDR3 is TGCGCCAGCAGCGTACAACAGGGGGGGCTGGATGGCTACACCTTC.

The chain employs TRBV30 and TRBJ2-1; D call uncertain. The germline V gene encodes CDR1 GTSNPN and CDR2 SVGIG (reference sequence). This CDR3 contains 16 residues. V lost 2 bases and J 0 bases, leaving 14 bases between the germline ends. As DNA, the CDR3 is TGTGCCTGGAGTAGTGAACAGTATAGCTCCTACAATGAGCAGTTCTTC. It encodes CAWSSEQYSSYNEQFF.

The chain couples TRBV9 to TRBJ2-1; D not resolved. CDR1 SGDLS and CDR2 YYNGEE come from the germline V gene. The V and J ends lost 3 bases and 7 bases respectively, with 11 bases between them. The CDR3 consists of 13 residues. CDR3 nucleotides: TGTGCCAGCAGCGGCGGCTCGTGGAATGAGCAGTTCTTC. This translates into CASSGGSWNEQFF.

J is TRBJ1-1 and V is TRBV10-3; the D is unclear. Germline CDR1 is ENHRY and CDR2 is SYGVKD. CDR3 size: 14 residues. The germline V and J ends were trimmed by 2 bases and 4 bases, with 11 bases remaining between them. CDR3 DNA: TGTGCCATCAGTGAGGCAGGCCCCGGCACTGAAGCTTTCTTT. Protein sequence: CAISEAGPGTEAFF.

The CDR3 loop reads CASRRQDLNYGYTF. The CDR3 DNA follows: TGTGCCAGCAGGAGACAGGACCTCAACTATGGCTACACCTTC. V is TRBV6-5 and J is TRBJ1-2; a weak D match, TRBD1 (6 bases). This CDR3 comprises 14 residues. Germline CDR1 is MNHEY and CDR2 is SVGAGI. V lost 6 bases to trimming and J lost 2 bases, with 13 bases between them.